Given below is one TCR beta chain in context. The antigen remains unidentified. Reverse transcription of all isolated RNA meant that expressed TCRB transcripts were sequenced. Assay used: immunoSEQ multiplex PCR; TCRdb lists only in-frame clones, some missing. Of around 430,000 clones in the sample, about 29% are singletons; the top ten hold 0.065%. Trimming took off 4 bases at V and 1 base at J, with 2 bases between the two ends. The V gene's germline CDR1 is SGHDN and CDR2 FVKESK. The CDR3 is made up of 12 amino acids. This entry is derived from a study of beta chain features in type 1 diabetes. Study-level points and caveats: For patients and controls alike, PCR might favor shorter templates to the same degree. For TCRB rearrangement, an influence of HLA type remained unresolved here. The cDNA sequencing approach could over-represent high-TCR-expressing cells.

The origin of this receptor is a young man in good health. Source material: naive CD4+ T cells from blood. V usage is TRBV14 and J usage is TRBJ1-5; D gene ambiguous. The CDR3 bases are TGTGCCAGCAGCCTCAGCAATCAGCCCCAGCATTTT. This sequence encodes CASSLSNQPQHF.